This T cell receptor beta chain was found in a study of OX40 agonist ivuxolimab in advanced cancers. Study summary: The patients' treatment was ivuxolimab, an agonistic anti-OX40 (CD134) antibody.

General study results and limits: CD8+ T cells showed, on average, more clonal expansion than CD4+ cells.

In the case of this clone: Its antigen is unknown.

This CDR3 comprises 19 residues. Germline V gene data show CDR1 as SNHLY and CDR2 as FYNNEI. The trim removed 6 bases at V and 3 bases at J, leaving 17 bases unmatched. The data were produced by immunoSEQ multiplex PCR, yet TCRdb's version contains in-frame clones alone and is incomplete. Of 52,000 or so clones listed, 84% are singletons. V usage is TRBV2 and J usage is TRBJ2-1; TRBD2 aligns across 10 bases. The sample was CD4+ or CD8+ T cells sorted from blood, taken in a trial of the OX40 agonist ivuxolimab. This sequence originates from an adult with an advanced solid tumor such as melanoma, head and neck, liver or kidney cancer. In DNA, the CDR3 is TGTGCCAGCAGCTCCGGGGCGATTATTAGCGGGAGGTTCTACAATGAGCAGTTCTTC. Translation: CASSSGAIISGRFYNEQFF.